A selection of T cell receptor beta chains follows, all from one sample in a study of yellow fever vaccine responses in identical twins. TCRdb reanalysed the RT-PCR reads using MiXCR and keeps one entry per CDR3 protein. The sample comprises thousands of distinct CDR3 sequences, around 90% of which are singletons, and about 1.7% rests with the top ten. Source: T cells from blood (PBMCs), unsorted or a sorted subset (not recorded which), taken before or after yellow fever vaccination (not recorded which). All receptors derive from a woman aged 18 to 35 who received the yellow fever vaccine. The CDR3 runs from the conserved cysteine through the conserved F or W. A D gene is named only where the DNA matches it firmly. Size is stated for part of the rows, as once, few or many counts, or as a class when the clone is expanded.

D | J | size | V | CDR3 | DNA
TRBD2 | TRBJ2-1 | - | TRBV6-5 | CASSYSGLATNEQFF | TGTGCCAGCAGTTACTCGGGACTAGCCACCAATGAGCAGTTCTTC
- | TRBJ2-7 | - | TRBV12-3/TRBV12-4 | CASSLRGVEQYF | TGTGCCAGCAGTTTAAGAGGCGTCGAGCAGTACTTC
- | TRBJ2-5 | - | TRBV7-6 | CASRYQETQYF | TGTGCCAGCAGATACCAAGAGACCCAGTACTTC
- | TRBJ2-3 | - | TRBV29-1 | CSVEGAVMKLDTQYF | TGCAGCGTTGAAGGGGCCGTTATGAAATTGGATACGCAGTATTTT
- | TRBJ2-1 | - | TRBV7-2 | CASSLGGLNEQFF | TGTGCCAGCAGCTTAGGGGGTCTCAATGAGCAGTTCTTC
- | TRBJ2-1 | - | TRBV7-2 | CASSPNYNEQFF | TGTGCCAGCAGCCCCAACTACAATGAGCAGTTCTTC
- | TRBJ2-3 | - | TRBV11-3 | CASSADSRSQYF | TGTGCCAGCAGCGCCGATAGCAGATCGCAGTATTTT
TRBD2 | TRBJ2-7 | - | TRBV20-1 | CSARGLADYEQYF | TGCAGTGCTAGGGGACTAGCGGATTACGAGCAGTACTTC
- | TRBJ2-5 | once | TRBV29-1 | CSVKSDPGETQYF | TGCAGCGTCAAGTCCGATCCCGGGGAGACCCAGTACTTC
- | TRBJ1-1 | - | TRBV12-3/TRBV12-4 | CASSFPQVQYRAFF | TGTGCCAGCAGTTTCCCTCAGGTCCAATATAGGGCTTTCTTT
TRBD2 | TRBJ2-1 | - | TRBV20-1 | CSASPTSSSYNEQFF | TGCAGTGCTAGCCCGACTAGCAGCTCCTACAATGAGCAGTTCTTC
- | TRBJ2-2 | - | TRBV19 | CASSIGGLPTGELFF | TGTGCCAGTAGTATAGGAGGGCTCCCCACCGGGGAGCTGTTTTTT
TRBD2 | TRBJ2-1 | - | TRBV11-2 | CASRILTSGIISYNEQFF | TGTGCCAGCAGGATTCTCACTAGCGGGATAATCTCCTACAATGAGCAGTTCTTC
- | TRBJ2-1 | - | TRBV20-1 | CSADRSGEQFF | TGCAGTGCGGACAGATCCGGTGAGCAGTTCTTC
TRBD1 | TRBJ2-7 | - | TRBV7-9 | CASSPLAGDRDYEQYF | TGTGCCAGCAGCCCTTTGGCGGGGGACAGGGACTACGAGCAGTACTTC
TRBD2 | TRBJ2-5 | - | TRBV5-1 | CASSLSGGVRETQYF | TGCGCCAGCAGCTTGAGCGGGGGGGTCCGTGAGACCCAGTACTTC
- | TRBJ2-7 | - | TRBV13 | CASSSIGVYNYEQYF | TGTGCCAGCAGTTCAATAGGGGTTTATAACTACGAGCAGTACTTC
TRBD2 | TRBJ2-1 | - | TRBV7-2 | CASSLGASGSRDEQFF | TGTGCCAGCAGCTTAGGCGCTAGCGGGAGTAGGGATGAGCAGTTCTTC
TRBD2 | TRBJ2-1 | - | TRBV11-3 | CASRTSGVNEQFF | TGTGCCAGCAGGACTAGCGGGGTGAATGAGCAGTTCTTC
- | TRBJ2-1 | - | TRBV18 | CASSFSGDSYNEQFF | TGTGCCAGCTCGTTCAGCGGCGATTCCTACAATGAGCAGTTCTTC
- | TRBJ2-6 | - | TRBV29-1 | CSVEAAGSGANVLTF | TGCAGCGTTGAAGCGGCGGGCTCTGGGGCCAACGTCCTGACTTTC
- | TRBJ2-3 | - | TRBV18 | CASSPMYGDTQYF | TGTGCCAGCTCGCCCATGTACGGAGATACGCAGTATTTT
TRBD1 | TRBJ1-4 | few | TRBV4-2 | CASSLGQDFNEKLFF | TGTGCCAGCAGCCTCGGACAGGACTTTAATGAAAAACTGTTTTTT
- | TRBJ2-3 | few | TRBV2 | CASSEKQGAPRSDTQYF | TGTGCCAGCAGTGAAAAACAGGGAGCCCCCCGGTCAGATACGCAGTATTTT
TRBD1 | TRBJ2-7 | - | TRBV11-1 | CASGTGGNYEQYF | TGTGCCAGCGGGACAGGGGGAAACTACGAGCAGTACTTC
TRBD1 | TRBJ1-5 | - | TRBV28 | CASNQRTGNGNQPQHF | TGTGCCAGCAACCAAAGGACAGGGAACGGCAATCAGCCCCAGCATTTT
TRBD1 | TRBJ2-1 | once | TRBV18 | CASSPGTGYDNEQFF | TGTGCCAGCTCACCCGGGACAGGGTACGACAATGAGCAGTTCTTC
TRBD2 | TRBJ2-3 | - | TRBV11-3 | CASSPSPSGSHTQYF | TGTGCCAGCAGCCCTTCGCCTAGCGGCTCCCATACGCAGTATTTT
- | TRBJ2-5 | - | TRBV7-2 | CASSLQETQYF | TGTGCCAGCAGCTTACAAGAGACCCAGTACTTC
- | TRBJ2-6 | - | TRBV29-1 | CSVYSGANVLTF | TGCAGCGTCTACTCTGGGGCCAACGTCCTGACTTTC
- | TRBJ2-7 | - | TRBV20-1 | CSARETSSYEQYF | TGCAGTGCTAGAGAGACTAGCTCCTACGAGCAGTACTTC
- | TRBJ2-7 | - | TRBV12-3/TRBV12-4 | CASSLRVSLNPGNYEQYF | TGTGCCAGCAGTCTCAGAGTATCTCTAAACCCAGGAAACTACGAGCAGTACTTC
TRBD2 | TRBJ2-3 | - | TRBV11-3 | CASSSSGSTDTQYF | TGTGCCAGCAGCTCTAGCGGGAGCACAGATACGCAGTATTTT
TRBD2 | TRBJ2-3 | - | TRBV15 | CATSRGGTSKDPDTQYF | TGTGCCACCAGCAGAGGTGGGACTAGCAAGGATCCAGATACGCAGTATTTT
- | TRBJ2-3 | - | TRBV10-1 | CASSGPEVNTQYF | TGCGCCAGCAGCGGGCCGGAGGTAAATACGCAGTATTTT
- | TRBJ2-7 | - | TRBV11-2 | CASSFGGSYEQYF | TGTGCCAGCAGCTTTGGGGGGTCCTACGAGCAGTACTTC
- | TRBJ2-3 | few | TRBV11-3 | CASSFWSVTDTQYF | TGTGCCAGCAGCTTTTGGTCTGTCACAGATACGCAGTATTTT
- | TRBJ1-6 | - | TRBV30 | CAWSVQGLRPPLHF | TGTGCCTGGAGTGTACAGGGTCTTAGGCCACCCCTCCACTTT
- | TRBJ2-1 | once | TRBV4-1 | CASSQGSLSYNEQFF | TGCGCCAGCAGCCAGGGCAGCCTCTCCTACAATGAGCAGTTCTTC
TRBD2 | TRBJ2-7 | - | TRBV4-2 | CASSQDMTSGSYEQYF | TGTGCCAGCAGCCAAGATATGACTAGCGGATCCTACGAGCAGTACTTC
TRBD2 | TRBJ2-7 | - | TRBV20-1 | CSARVVGASGFSYEQYF | TGCAGTGCTAGAGTTGTGGGGGCTAGCGGGTTCTCCTACGAGCAGTACTTC
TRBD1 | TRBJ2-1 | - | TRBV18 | CASSHGQGGNEQFF | TGTGCCAGCTCGCACGGACAGGGGGGGAATGAGCAGTTCTTC